This TCR beta chain was sequenced during a study of blood T cell repertoires in COVID-19. The overall study: Spain, Italy and the United States supplied samples that represented acute and convalescent COVID-19. PBMCs, B-cell-depleted T cells, or T cells were the source of the cDNA or gDNA that made up the material.

In the source study's methods: Reference gene primer amplification gave nucleated cell count estimates. Sequencing was performed with immunoSEQ multiplex PCR; in TCRdb, only in-frame clones are kept and a portion is missing. V and J calls and clone size are copied from that table; D and trimming were computed from the DNA. The sample has 300,000 to 450,000 clones; 87% are singletons. CDR3 length: 15 residues. Germline assignment: CDR1 SGHTS and CDR2 YDEGEE. The trim removed 2 bases at V and 4 bases at J, leaving 8 bases unmatched. This TCR was recovered from a woman younger than 45 with COVID-19, enrolled during active disease. The V gene is TRBV5-8, the J gene TRBJ1-2, with 7 bases that match TRBD1. Sequencing was carried out using peripheral blood. CDR3 region: CASSLPQGFGYGYTF. The CDR3 coding sequence is TGTGCCAGCAGCTTACCACAGGGGTTTGGCTATGGCTACACCTTC.